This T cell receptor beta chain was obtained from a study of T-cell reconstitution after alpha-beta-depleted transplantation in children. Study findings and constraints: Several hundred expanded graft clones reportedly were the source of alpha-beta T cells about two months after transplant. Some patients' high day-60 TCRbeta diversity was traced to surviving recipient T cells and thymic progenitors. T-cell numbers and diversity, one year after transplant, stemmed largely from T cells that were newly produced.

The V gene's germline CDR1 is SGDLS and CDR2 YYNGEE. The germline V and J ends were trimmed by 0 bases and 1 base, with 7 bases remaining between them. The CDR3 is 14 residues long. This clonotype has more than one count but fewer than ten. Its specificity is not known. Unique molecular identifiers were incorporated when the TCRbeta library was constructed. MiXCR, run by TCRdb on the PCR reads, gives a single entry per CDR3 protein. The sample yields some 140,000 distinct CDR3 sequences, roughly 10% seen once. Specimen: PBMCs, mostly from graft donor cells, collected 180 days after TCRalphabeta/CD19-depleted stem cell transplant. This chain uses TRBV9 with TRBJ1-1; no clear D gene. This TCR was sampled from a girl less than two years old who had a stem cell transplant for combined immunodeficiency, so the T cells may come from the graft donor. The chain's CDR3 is CASSVVSGNTEAFF. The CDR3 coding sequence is TGTGCCAGCAGCGTAGTATCGGGGAACACTGAAGCTTTCTTT. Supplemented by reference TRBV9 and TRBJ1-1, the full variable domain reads DSGVTQTPKHLITATGQRVTLRCSPRSGDLSVYWYQQSLDQGLQFLIQYYNGEERAKGNILERFSAQQFPDLHSELNLSSLELGDSALYFCASSVVSGNTEAFFGQGTRLTVV.